This TCR beta chain was recorded in a study of CD8 T cells in ankylosing spondylitis. Notes on the study in general: Significant enrichment of disease-linked clones was reportedly seen in matched ankylosing spondylitis synovial fluid.

In TCRdb, the 5' RACE reads were re-called with MiXCR into one record per CDR3 protein. In the table there are around 250,000 distinct CDR3 sequences, roughly 32% of which are singletons. Germline V lookup: CDR1 SGHVS, CDR2 FQNEAQ. V lost 5 bases to trimming and J lost 5 bases, with 15 bases between them. The CDR3 contains 14 residues. In this sample, this clonotype turned up a few times. Its antigen remains unknown. The specimen sequenced was blood, either unsorted or a sorted T cell fraction (not recorded which). The chain has TRBV7-8 and TRBJ1-2, with D possibly being TRBD1 (6 bases). This sequence was found in a male donor with ankylosing spondylitis or in good health (not recorded which). This chain's CDR3 is CASSPFATGYGYTF. In DNA form, the CDR3 reads TGTGCCAGCAGCCCTTTCGCAACAGGGTATGGCTACACCTTC.